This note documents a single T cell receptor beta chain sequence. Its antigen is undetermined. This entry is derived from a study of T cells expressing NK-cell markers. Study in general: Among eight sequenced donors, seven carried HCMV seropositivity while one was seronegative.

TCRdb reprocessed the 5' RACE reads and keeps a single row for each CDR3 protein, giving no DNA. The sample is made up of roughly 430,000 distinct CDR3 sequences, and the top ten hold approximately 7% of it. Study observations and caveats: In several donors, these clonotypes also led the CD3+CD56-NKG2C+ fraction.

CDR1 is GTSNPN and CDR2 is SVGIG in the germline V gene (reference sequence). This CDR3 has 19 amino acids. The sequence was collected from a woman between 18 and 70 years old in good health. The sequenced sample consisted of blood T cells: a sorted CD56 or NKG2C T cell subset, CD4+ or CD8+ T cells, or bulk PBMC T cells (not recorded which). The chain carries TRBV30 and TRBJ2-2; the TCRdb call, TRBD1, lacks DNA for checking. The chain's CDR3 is CAWRIQGAQWRTNTGELFF.